A selection of T cell receptor beta chains follows, all from one sample in a study of PD-1 blockade in classical Hodgkin lymphoma. Assay: immunoSEQ multiplex PCR; the TCRdb copy retains only in-frame clones and omits some. The data contain 40,000 to 50,000 clones, about 70% of them singletons. The source was peripheral blood mononuclear cells (PBMCs), collected at baseline. These receptor sequences come from a human donor with classical Hodgkin lymphoma. Both conserved end residues are part of each CDR3. The D gene is left open where the match is weak. Size is stated for part of the rows, as once, few or many counts, or as a class when the clone is expanded.

v_call	j_call	cdr3_length	d_call	clone_size	cdr3_aa	cdr3_nt
TRBV7-2	TRBJ1-1	15	NA	NA	CASSLRSGLATEAFF	TGTGCCAGCAGCTTAAGGTCAGGGCTTGCCACTGAAGCTTTCTTT
TRBV27	TRBJ2-1	16	NA	NA	CASSFIGTPSYNEQFF	TGTGCCAGCAGTTTCATCGGGACTCCATCCTACAATGAGCAGTTCTTC
TRBV6-1	TRBJ1-4	14	NA	NA	CASSGQGRNEKLFF	TGTGCCAGCAGTGGGCAGGGCCGTAATGAAAAACTGTTTTTT
TRBV5-6	TRBJ2-3	18	NA	NA	CASSLADVLGGVADTQYF	TGTGCCAGCAGCTTGGCGGATGTACTAGGAGGGGTGGCAGATACGCAGTATTTT
TRBV6-5	TRBJ2-5	15	NA	NA	CASSYSGGTIETQYF	TGTGCCAGCAGTTACTCCGGGGGTACCATAGAGACCCAGTACTTC
TRBV11-2	TRBJ1-1	14	TRBD1	NA	CASSFTGGNTEAFF	TGTGCCAGCAGCTTCACAGGGGGGAACACTGAAGCTTTCTTT
TRBV30	TRBJ1-4	13	TRBD1	NA	CAFDRGIGEKLFF	TGTGCCTTCGACAGGGGAATTGGAGAAAAACTGTTTTTT
TRBV7-2	TRBJ2-5	14	NA	NA	CASSLVEPRETQYF	TGTGCCAGCAGCTTAGTAGAACCTAGAGAGACCCAGTACTTC
TRBV30	TRBJ1-2	14	NA	once	CAWAPTSGDYGYTF	TGTGCCTGGGCCCCCACCTCCGGGGACTATGGCTACACCTTC
TRBV6-5	TRBJ1-2	15	TRBD1	NA	CASSYSGTGADGYTF	TGTGCCAGCAGTTACTCGGGGACAGGGGCGGATGGCTACACCTTC
TRBV7-2	TRBJ1-2	15	NA	NA	CASSLVKTGGYGYTF	TGTGCCAGCAGCTTAGTCAAGACAGGTGGTTATGGCTACACCTTC
TRBV6-1	TRBJ2-1	14	TRBD1	NA	CASSEIGQGVRQFF	TGTGCCAGCAGTGAAATAGGACAGGGGGTCCGGCAGTTCTTC
TRBV6-6	TRBJ2-7	13	NA	NA	CASSPDPFYEQYF	TGTGCCAGCAGTCCAGATCCTTTCTACGAGCAGTACTTC
TRBV6-6	TRBJ1-3	16	NA	few	CASSPSWNPSGNTIYF	TGTGCCAGCAGCCCCTCGTGGAACCCCTCTGGAAACACCATATATTTT
TRBV29-1	TRBJ2-7	11	NA	NA	CSVEILRAQYF	TGCAGCGTTGAGATCCTTAGGGCGCAGTACTTC
TRBV7-6	TRBJ2-7	14	TRBD1	NA	CASSVGQGLYEQYF	TGTGCCAGCAGCGTGGGACAGGGTCTCTACGAGCAGTACTTC
TRBV19	TRBJ1-6	15	NA	once	CASRGRIWDNSPLHF	TGTGCCAGTAGGGGACGTATATGGGATAATTCACCCCTCCACTTT
TRBV18	TRBJ2-7	14	TRBD2	NA	CASSQREALVEQYF	TGTGCCAGCTCCCAGCGGGAGGCCCTAGTTGAGCAGTACTTC
TRBV5-1	TRBJ2-3	16	TRBD1	many	CASSYRGQGGTDTQYF	TGCGCCAGCAGCTATCGGGGACAGGGTGGCACAGATACGCAGTATTTT
TRBV19	TRBJ1-6	13	NA	NA	CASTGVSGSPLHF	TGTGCCAGTACGGGAGTATCGGGTTCACCCCTCCACTTT
TRBV27	TRBJ2-5	14	NA	once	CASSLLSNQETQYF	TGTGCCAGCAGTTTATTATCGAACCAAGAGACCCAGTACTTC
TRBV7-2	TRBJ1-1	14	NA	NA	CASSLVSGAGEAFF	TGTGCCAGCAGCTTAGTATCGGGGGCGGGTGAAGCTTTCTTT
TRBV7-2	TRBJ1-4	16	NA	NA	CASSSQPGRVNEKLFF	TGTGCCAGCAGCTCCCAACCCGGAAGGGTTAATGAAAAACTGTTTTTT
TRBV5-5	TRBJ1-1	11	NA	NA	CASSLGTEAFF	TGTGCCAGCAGCTTGGGAACTGAAGCTTTCTTT
TRBV6-1	TRBJ2-4	12	NA	once	CASTVGGDLQYF	TGTGCCAGCACCGTCGGAGGCGATCTTCAGTACTTC
TRBV28	TRBJ2-1	14	NA	NA	CASSLRLGWNEQFF	TGTGCCAGCAGTTTGAGACTAGGATGGAATGAGCAGTTCTTC
TRBV14	TRBJ2-7	14	TRBD2	few	CASSPTGTSGEQYF	TGTGCCAGCAGTCCGACCGGGACTAGCGGCGAGCAGTACTTC
TRBV6-6	TRBJ1-2	13	NA	once	CASSYGQQYGYTF	TGTGCCAGCAGTTACGGCCAGCAATATGGCTACACCTTC